The source of this T cell receptor beta chain is a study of T cells in Graves' hyperthyroidism and ophthalmopathy. Regarding the study as a whole: Peripheral blood also featured most of the thyroid clonotypes expanded above 0.001. The model foresaw ophthalmopathy a median about 6.1 months prior to onset.

Many counts were recorded for this clonotype. Its specificity is unknown. It was RNA transcripts that yielded the amplified TCR beta CDR3 regions. TCR CDR3 regions were first amplified by RT-PCR with HTBI primers. TCRdb recomputed calls from the multiplex PCR reads with MiXCR, one row per CDR3 protein. The data show 470,000 or so distinct CDR3 sequences, roughly 20% seen once. The source material was blood. This TCR came from a man younger than 30 with Graves' hyperthyroidism.

CDR3 sequence: CATSDNRGGYTF. In DNA, the CDR3 is TGTGCCACCAGTGATAACAGGGGCGGCTACACCTTC. The chain couples TRBV24-1 to TRBJ1-2; TRBD1 agrees at 7 bases. This CDR3 region has 12 residues. Germline V gives CDR1 KGHDR, CDR2 SFDVKD. V gave up 3 bases and J gave up 8 bases; unmatched junction bases: 2.